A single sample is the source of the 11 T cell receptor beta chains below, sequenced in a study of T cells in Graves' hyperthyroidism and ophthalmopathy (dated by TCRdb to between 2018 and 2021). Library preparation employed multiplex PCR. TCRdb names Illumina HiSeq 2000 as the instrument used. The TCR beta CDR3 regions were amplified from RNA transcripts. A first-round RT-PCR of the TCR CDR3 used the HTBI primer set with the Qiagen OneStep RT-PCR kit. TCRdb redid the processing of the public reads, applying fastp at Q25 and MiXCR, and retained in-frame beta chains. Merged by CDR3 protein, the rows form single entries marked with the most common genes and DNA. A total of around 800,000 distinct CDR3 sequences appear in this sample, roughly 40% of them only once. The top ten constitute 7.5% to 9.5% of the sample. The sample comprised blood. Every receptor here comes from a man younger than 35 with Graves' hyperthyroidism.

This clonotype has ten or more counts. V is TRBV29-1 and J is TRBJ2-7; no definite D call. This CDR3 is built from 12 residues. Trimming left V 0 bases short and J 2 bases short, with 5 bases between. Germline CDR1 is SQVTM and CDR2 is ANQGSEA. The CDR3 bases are TGCAGCGTTGAAGACTTTACCTACGAGCAGTACTTC. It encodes CSVEDFTYEQYF.

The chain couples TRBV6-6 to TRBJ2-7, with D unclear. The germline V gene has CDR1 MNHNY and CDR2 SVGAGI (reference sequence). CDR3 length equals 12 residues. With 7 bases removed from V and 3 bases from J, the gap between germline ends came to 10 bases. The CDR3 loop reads CASKGALYEQYF. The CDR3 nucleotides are TGTGCCAGCAAAGGAGCCCTCTACGAGCAGTACTTC.

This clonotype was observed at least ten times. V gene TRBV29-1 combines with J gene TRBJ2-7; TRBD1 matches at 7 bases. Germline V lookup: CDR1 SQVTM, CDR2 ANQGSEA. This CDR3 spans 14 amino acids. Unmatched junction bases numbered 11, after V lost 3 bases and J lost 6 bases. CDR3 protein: CSVEAGGEVPEQYF. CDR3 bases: TGCAGCGTTGAGGCAGGGGGTGAGGTCCCCGAGCAGTACTTC.

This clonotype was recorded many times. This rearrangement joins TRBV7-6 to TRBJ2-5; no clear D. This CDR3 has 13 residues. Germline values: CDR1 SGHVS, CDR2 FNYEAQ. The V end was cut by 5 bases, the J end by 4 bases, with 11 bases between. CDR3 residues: CASSLGSIETQYF. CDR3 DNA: TGTGCCAGCAGCCTGGGGTCGATAGAGACCCAGTACTTC.

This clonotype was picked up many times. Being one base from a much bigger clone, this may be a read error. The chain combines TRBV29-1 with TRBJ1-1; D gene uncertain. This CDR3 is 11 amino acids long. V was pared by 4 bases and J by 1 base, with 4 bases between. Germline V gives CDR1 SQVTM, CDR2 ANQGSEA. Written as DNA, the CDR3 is TGCAGCGTTGTAGCGAACACTGAAGCTTTCTTT. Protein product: CSVVANTEAFF.

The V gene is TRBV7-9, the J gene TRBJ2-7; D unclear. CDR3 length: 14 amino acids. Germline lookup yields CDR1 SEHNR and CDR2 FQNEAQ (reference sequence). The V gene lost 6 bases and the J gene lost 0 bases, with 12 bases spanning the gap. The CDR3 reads CASRPHYTSYEQYF. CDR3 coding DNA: TGTGCCAGCAGGCCTCATTATACCTCCTACGAGCAGTACTTC. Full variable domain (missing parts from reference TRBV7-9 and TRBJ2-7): DTGVSQNPRHKITKRGQNVTFRCDPISEHNRLYWYRQTLGQGPEFLTYFQNEAQLEKSRLLSDRFSAERPKGSFSTLEIQRTEQGDSAMYLCASRPHYTSYEQYFGPGTRLTVT.

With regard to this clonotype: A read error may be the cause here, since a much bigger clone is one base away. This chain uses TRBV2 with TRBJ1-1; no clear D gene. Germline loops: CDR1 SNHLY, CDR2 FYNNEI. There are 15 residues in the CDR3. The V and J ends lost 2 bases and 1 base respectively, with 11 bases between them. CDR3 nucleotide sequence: TGTGCCAGCAGTGAATGCCCAAGAGGGAACACTGAAGCTTTCTTT. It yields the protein CASSECPRGNTEAFF.

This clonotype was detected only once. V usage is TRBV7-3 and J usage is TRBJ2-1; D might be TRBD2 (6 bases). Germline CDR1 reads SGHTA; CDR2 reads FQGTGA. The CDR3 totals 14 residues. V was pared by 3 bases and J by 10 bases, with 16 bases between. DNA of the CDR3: TGTGCCAGCAGCTTGGGACGGGACTCTGTAGAGCAGTTCTTC. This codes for CASSLGRDSVEQFF.

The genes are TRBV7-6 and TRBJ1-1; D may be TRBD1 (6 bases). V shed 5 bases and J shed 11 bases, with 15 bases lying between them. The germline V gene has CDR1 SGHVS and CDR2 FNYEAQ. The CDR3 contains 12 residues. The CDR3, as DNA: TGTGCCAGCAGCACAGGGCAGGGGTCGGCTTTCTTT. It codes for CASSTGQGSAFF.

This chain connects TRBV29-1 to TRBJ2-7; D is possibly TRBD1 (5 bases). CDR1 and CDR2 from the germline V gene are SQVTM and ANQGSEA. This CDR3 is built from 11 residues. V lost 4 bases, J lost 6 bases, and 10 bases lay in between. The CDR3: CSVVGVTEQYF. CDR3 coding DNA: TGCAGCGTTGTAGGGGTGACCGAGCAGTACTTC.

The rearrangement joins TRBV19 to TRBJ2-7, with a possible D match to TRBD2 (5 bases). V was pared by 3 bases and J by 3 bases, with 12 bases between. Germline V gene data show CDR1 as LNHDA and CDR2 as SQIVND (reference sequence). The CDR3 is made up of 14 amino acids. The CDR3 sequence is CASSISSGFYEQYF. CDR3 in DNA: TGTGCCAGTAGTATCTCGTCGGGGTTCTACGAGCAGTACTTC.